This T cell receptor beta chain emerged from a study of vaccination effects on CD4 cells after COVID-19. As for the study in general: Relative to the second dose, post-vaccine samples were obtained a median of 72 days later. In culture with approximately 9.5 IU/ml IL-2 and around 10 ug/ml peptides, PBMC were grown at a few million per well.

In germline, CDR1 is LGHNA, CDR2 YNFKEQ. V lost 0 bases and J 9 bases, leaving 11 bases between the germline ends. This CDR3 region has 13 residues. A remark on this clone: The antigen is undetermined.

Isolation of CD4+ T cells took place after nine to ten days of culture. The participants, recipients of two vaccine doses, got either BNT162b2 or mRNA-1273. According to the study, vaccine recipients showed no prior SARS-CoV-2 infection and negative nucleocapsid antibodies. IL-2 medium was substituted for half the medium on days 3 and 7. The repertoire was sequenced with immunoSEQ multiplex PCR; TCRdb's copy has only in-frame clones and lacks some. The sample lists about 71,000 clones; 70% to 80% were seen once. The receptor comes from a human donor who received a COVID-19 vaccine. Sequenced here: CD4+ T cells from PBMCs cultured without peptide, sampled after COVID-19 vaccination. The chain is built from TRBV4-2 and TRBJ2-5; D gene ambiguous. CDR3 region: CASSQEPGAAQYF. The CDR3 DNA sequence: TGTGCCAGCAGCCAAGAGCCAGGTGCGGCCCAGTACTTC.